The sequence of this TCR beta chain was determined in a study of T cells after somatic rescue of genetic block. From germline, CDR1 is SGHTA and CDR2 FQGTGA. CDR3 length: 14 residues. V gave up 5 bases and J gave up 1 base, with 11 bases separating them. TCRdb keeps only in-frame clones here, not all; method: immunoSEQ multiplex PCR. The sample includes about 12,000 clones, roughly two thirds of them seen just once. The TCR sequence derives from a boy between 10 and 17 years old. The chain has TRBV7-3 and TRBJ2-5; D is possibly TRBD1 or TRBD2 (5 bases each). The sequenced material came from peripheral blood mononuclear cells (PBMCs). The CDR3 sequence: CASSRRGGQETQYF. The CDR3 coding sequence is TGTGCCAGCAGCCGCCGTGGGGGCCAAGAGACCCAGTACTTC.